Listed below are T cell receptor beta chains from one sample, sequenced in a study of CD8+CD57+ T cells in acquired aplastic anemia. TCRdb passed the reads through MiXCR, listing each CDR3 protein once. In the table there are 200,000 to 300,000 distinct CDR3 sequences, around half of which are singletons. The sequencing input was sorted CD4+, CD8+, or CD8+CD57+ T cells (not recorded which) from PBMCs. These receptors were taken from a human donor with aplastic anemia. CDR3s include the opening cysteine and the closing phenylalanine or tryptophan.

CDR3: CATSASGTSTDTQYF; V: TRBV15; J: TRBJ2-3
CDR3: CATSETGTGELFF; V: TRBV24-1; J: TRBJ2-2
CDR3: CSARDQGKGEDEQFF; V: TRBV20-1; J: TRBJ2-1
CDR3: CASSLELAGLSTDTRYF; V: TRBV11-2; J: TRBJ2-3
CDR3: CASSLRTFEAFF; V: TRBV7-8; J: TRBJ1-1
CDR3: CASSSYSLREGPQYF; V: TRBV5-1; J: TRBJ2-3
CDR3: CASSPDLLWSNYGYTF; V: TRBV6-6; J: TRBJ1-2
CDR3: CSVDPADRGTDTQYF; V: TRBV29-1; J: TRBJ2-3
CDR3: CSARDRTGGIYNSPLHF; V: TRBV20-1; J: TRBJ1-6
CDR3: CASSFGNGYTF; V: TRBV6-5; J: TRBJ1-2
CDR3: CASSGPGRIVDSPLHF; V: TRBV14; J: TRBJ1-6
CDR3: CASSEGLAGAGFYEQYF; V: TRBV2; J: TRBJ2-7
CDR3: CASSFGLADF; V: TRBV7-9; J: TRBJ2-7
CDR3: CSARVGLNYGYTF; V: TRBV20-1; J: TRBJ1-2
CDR3: CASSSVGTEAFF; V: TRBV6-5; J: TRBJ1-1
CDR3: CASSPGQGVETQYF; V: TRBV7-6; J: TRBJ2-5